This TCR beta chain was captured in a study of CD8+ T cells in alopecia areata (dated by TCRdb to 2017 to 2018). Study-wide context: High-throughput TCRbeta sequencing was used to examine T cell clonal expansion in alopecia areata in both the C3H/HeJ mouse model and human patients. Amplification of TCRbeta CDR3 regions was done by immunoSEQ multiplex PCR using 35 Vbeta forward primers and 13 Jbeta reverse primers. Scalp clonality was compared across normal scalp (n=4), patchy alopecia areata scalp (n=8), and alopecia totalis/universalis scalp (n=8). Human TCRbeta sequencing covered scalp tissue and sorted CD4+ and CD8+ peripheral blood T cells from patchy and totalis/universalis alopecia areata patients and healthy controls. RNA came from the PAXgene miRNA kit for fixed scalp, the miRNeasy kit for PBMCs, and the RNeasy kit for mouse skin.

The trim is 1 base for V and 6 bases for J, with a gap of 12 bases between the germline ends. From the cysteine through the phenylalanine, the CDR3 covers 14 amino acids. Here the CDR3 DNA is all that survives: 42 bases in frame from base 1. Based on the germline V gene, the CDR1 and CDR2 sequences are SGHVS and FNYEAQ. A word on this clone: Its binding antigen is unknown. The sample holds no much larger clone one base away, and base qualities are not on file.

To prepare the library, the immunoSEQ multiplex PCR assay was applied. To provide template for TCR sequencing, every sample had RNA extracted and reverse transcribed into cDNA. SuperScript III was used for first-strand cDNA synthesis, primed with a 2:1 mix of oligo-dT and random hexamers. A synthetic immune receptor repertoire was used to measure amplification bias, and any remaining bias was corrected computationally. The paper's processing steps were these. Raw reads were preprocessed to remove errors, and CDR3 was defined by IMGT conventions from the conserved cysteine to phenylalanine. To get clonality, Shannon entropy was normalized by log2 of the number of productive unique TCRs and the result was subtracted from 1. Scalp TCRbeta sequences were cross-referenced with sorted blood CD4 and CD8 repertoires so that the CD4 or CD8 identity of scalp clones could be inferred. The clones in this table, taken by TCRdb from immuneACCESS, are in-frame only. Not every clone is retained; where verified, under half of the shortfall comes from an unresolved V gene, and the cause of the rest is unknown. The V and J calls and the clone size are those of that table, but D and trimming were determined from the DNA. This sample holds roughly 100,000 clones; less than 70% were observed only once. The ten largest clonotypes hold roughly 9% of the sample.

PBMCs were isolated by density centrifugation and stained for CD3, CD4 and CD8, and CD4+ and CD8+ T cells were sorted on a FACSAria. Scalp biopsies and blood samples were obtained from unaffected controls. The investigation overall reported the following: TCR sequences shared between patients were less clear than in mice, possibly partly because of HLA diversity in the patient population. Compared with normal scalp, lesional scalp had higher clonality and more expanded CD8+ clones, particularly in alopecia totalis/universalis, a pattern that suggests antigenic drive. Scalp TCR repertoire analysis is complicated because resident alphabeta T cells in normal human skin are also sequenced, whereas mouse skin is dominated by gammadelta T cells.

This chain joins TRBV7-6 to TRBJ1-1; 5 matching bases give a weak D call of TRBD1. The sequence was collected from a human donor in good health. The sample comprised CD4+ T cells sorted from blood. The sequence in DNA is TGTGCCAGCAGCTTAGTGGCAGGGTCCCCTGAAGCTTTCTTT. This sequence encodes CASSLVAGSPEAFF.